Following are 32 T cell receptor beta chains from one sample sequenced in a study of CD8+CD57+ T cells in acquired aplastic anemia. CDR3 and TCR beta VDJ profiling relied on a genomic DNA template. TCRdb processed the reads anew with MiXCR; each CDR3 protein has one entry. Of hundreds of thousands of distinct CDR3 sequences listed, approximately 58% are singletons. Patients chosen for sequencing had CD8+CD57+ cells that had expanded, as shown by flow cytometry. Sequences were obtained from sorted CD4+, CD8+, or CD8+CD57+ T cells (not recorded which) from PBMCs. Receptors were obtained from a human donor with aplastic anemia.

The CDR3 region is CASRQAGVSYEQYF. The CDR3, as DNA: TGTGCCAGCAGACAAGCGGGGGTTTCCTACGAGCAGTACTTC. The rearrangement joins TRBV12-3 or TRBV12-4 to TRBJ2-7; 8 nucleotides agree with TRBD2. This CDR3 region has 14 residues. Trimming cost V 6 bases and J 1 base; bases outside gene matches: 5.

This chain connects TRBV10-1 to TRBJ2-1, with D possibly TRBD2 on 6 matching bases. CDR3 length equals 14 residues. Trimming pared 4 bases from V and 2 bases from J, leaving 9 bases between. Germline loops: CDR1 WNHNN, CDR2 SYGVQD (reference sequence). CDR3 bases: TGCGCCAGCAGTGGCGGGGATGCCTACAATGAGCAGTTCTTC. It encodes CASSGGDAYNEQFF.

In nucleotides, the CDR3 is TGTGCCACCAGCAGAGATGGTAGCAATCAGCCCCAGCATTTT. This codes for CATSRDGSNQPQHF. J is TRBJ1-5 and V is TRBV15; D is unclear. The CDR3 sequence is 14 residues long. Germline values: CDR1 LNHNV, CDR2 YYDKDF (reference sequence). V was pared by 0 bases and J by 0 bases, with 3 bases between. Supplemented by reference TRBV15 and TRBJ1-5, the full variable domain reads DAMVIQNPRYQVTQFGKPVTLSCSQTLNHNVMYWYQQKSSQAPKLLFHYYDKDFNNEADTPDNFQSRRPNTSFCFLDIRSPGLGDTAMYLCATSRDGSNQPQHFGDGTRLSIL.

This clonotype came up many times. The V gene is TRBV5-1, the J gene TRBJ1-1; tentative D call: TRBD1 (5 bases). Germline V gene data show CDR1 as SGHRS and CDR2 as YFSETQ. V was cut by 3 bases and J by 0 bases, with 18 bases left in between. The CDR3 has 17 residues. CDR3 in DNA: TGCGCCAGCAGCTCCGGGACTTTGGGTAGTTTGAACACTGAAGCTTTCTTT. Translated: CASSSGTLGSLNTEAFF.

There are a few counts of this clonotype. This chain connects TRBV29-1 to TRBJ2-7, with D tentatively TRBD2 (5 bases). Germline lookup yields CDR1 SQVTM and CDR2 ANQGSEA. The CDR3 sequence is 12 residues long. The V end was cut by 5 bases, the J end by 0 bases, with 8 bases between. The CDR3 DNA reads TGCAGCGTTCAAGGGAGCTCCTACGAGCAGTACTTC. Residues: CSVQGSSYEQYF.

The chain carries TRBV29-1 and TRBJ1-2; D unresolved. Trimming left V 6 bases short and J 4 bases short, with 9 bases between. CDR3 length equals 11 residues. Germline CDR1 and CDR2: SQVTM and ANQGSEA. The CDR3 reads CSVKDPYGYTF. The CDR3 DNA sequence: TGCAGCGTCAAGGACCCCTATGGCTACACCTTC.

DNA of the CDR3: TGTGCCAGCAGCTTAAGTCCAGGGGGTTACAATCAGCCCCAGCATTTT. The encoded protein is CASSLSPGGYNQPQHF. The chain links TRBV7-2 to TRBJ1-5, with 7 nucleotides matching TRBD1. The CDR3 covers 16 residues. In germline, CDR1 is SGHTA, CDR2 FQGNSA. Germline trimming cut 2 bases from V and 3 bases from J; bases unmatched to any gene: 7.

This clonotype was recorded a few times. The rearrangement links TRBV28 to TRBJ1-2, with 9 bases that match TRBD1. Per the germline V gene, CDR1 is MDHEN and CDR2 is SYDVKM. The length of the CDR3 is 14 residues. V shed 6 bases and J 5 bases; nucleotides not matched to a gene: 7. The CDR3 spells CASRHSGTGYGYTF. DNA of the CDR3: TGTGCCAGCAGGCACTCCGGGACAGGGTATGGCTACACCTTC.

The J gene is TRBJ1-5, the V gene TRBV15; D is unclear. Germline lookup yields CDR1 LNHNV and CDR2 YYDKDF (reference sequence). The CDR3 consists of 16 residues. Trimming left V 7 bases short and J 4 bases short, with 20 bases between. CDR3: CATTREYSGANQPQHF. CDR3 nucleotide sequence: TGTGCCACCACTAGGGAGTACTCAGGAGCAAATCAGCCCCAGCATTTT.

This clonotype appeared many times. This chain links TRBV10-3 with TRBJ1-1; D is ambiguous. The CDR3 totals 13 residues. The germline gives CDR1 ENHRY, CDR2 SYGVKD. Trimming removed 2 bases from V and 5 bases from J, with 9 bases in between. CDR3 amino acids: CAISEGEWTEAFF. DNA of the CDR3: TGTGCCATCAGTGAGGGGGAATGGACTGAAGCTTTCTTT.

V usage is TRBV24-1 and J usage is TRBJ2-3; TRBD2 is a possible D gene (7 bases). Trimming pared 6 bases from V and 3 bases from J, leaving 18 bases between. The germline V gene has CDR1 KGHDR and CDR2 SFDVKD. The CDR3 totals 16 residues. The CDR3 region is CATSHGEGGGTDTQYF. CDR3 nucleotides: TGTGCCACCAGTCACGGGGAAGGGGGGGGTACAGATACGCAGTATTTT.

The rearrangement joins TRBV20-1 to TRBJ2-7, with 7 bases lining up with TRBD2. The trim removed 6 bases at V and 3 bases at J, leaving 8 bases unmatched. This CDR3 contains 13 residues. Germline CDR1 reads DFQATT; CDR2 reads SNEGSKA (reference sequence). The chain's CDR3 is CSAATGGSYEQYF. In nucleotides, the CDR3 is TGCAGTGCCGCGACGGGAGGCAGCTACGAGCAGTACTTC.

As to this clonotype: A junction end diverges from the germline sequence, so it may reflect a read error. This sequence joins TRBV7-9 and TRBJ2-7; 8 positions match TRBD1. This CDR3 is 18 amino acids long. The germline CDR1 and CDR2 sequences are SEHNR and FQNEAQ (reference sequence). The CDR3 region is CASSNGQGAWVTTGELYF. CDR3 sequence (DNA): TGTGCCAGCAGCAATGGACAGGGTGCCTGGGTAACCACCGGGGAGCTGTACTTC.

This chain uses TRBV5-1 with TRBJ2-7, with no clear D. V lost 5 bases and J lost 0, with 12 bases in between. Per the germline V gene, CDR1 is SGHRS and CDR2 is YFSETQ. The CDR3 has 14 amino acids. The CDR3 loop is CASRPDGASYEQYF. CDR3 nucleotides: TGCGCCAGCAGGCCGGACGGAGCCTCCTACGAGCAGTACTTC.

The chain joins TRBV9 to TRBJ1-2, with D maybe TRBD1 (5 bases). The CDR3 sequence is 14 residues long. Germline V gene data show CDR1 as SGDLS and CDR2 as YYNGEE. V lost 3 bases and J 4 bases, leaving 13 bases between the germline ends. CDR3 protein: CASSAGDGGYGYTF. CDR3 sequence (DNA): TGTGCCAGCAGCGCAGGAGACGGGGGCTATGGCTACACCTTC.

Turning to this clonotype: The junction and the germline gene differ at one end; a read error may be behind it. The chain carries TRBV25-1 and TRBJ2-5, with 9 bases that match TRBD1. The CDR3 spans 12 residues. Looked up from germline, CDR1 is MGHDK and CDR2 is SYGVNS. The CDR3 DNA follows: TGTGCCAGCAGTGAAAAAGACGGGACAGGGAGCTTC. Translated: CASSEKDGTGSF.

The rearrangement joins TRBV2 to TRBJ2-2, with TRBD1 identical over 9 bases. The J segment lost 8 bases and the V segment lost 4 bases, leaving 8 bases of the junction unmatched. Germline CDR1 SNHLY, CDR2 FYNNEI. The CDR3 totals 15 residues. In DNA form, the CDR3 reads TGTGCCAGCAGTGCCCTGGACAGGGGTAAAGGGGAGCTGTTTTTT. Amino acid sequence: CASSALDRGKGELFF.

The rearrangement uses TRBV7-8 and TRBJ1-1; D uncertain. Trimming cost V 1 base and J 6 bases, with 12 bases left between them. CDR3 length equals 14 residues. Germline-derived CDR1 and CDR2 are SGHVS and FQNEAQ. CDR3 bases: TGTGCCAGCAGCTTAGTATCGGTATCGCCTGAAGCTTTCTTT. Its translation is CASSLVSVSPEAFF.

In its sample, this clonotype was seen many times. The chain couples TRBV6-1 to TRBJ2-6; no reliable D call. V was clipped by 6 bases and J by 3 bases, with 21 bases between them. Germline CDR1 is MNHNS and CDR2 is SASEGT. CDR3 length equals 18 residues. The CDR3 here is CASSARPAGGLGANVLTF. The DNA for the CDR3 is TGTGCCAGCAGCGCTAGACCGGCCGGCGGTCTTGGGGCCAACGTCCTGACTTTC.

This clonotype was found many times. The chain combines TRBV6-6 with TRBJ1-1; 7 nucleotides align to TRBD1. V was pared by 4 bases and J by 2 bases, with 4 bases of the junction left unmatched. Germline CDR1 is MNHNY and CDR2 is SVGAGI (reference sequence). The CDR3 loop spans 14 amino acids. The CDR3 protein is CASSSQGTNTEAFF. The CDR3 DNA sequence: TGTGCCAGCAGTTCACAGGGGACCAACACTGAAGCTTTCTTT.

This clonotype was counted ten times or more. This sequence joins TRBV15 and TRBJ2-5; 9 bases agree with TRBD2. J gave up 5 bases and V 6 bases, and 10 bases lay outside the gene matches. CDR3 length equals 15 residues. Germline-derived CDR1 and CDR2 are LNHNV and YYDKDF (reference sequence). For the CDR3, the DNA is TGTGCCACCAGACCCGAGCGGGGGGCCTGGGAGACCCAGTACTTC. As protein: CATRPERGAWETQYF. The whole variable domain, filled in from reference TRBV15 and TRBJ2-5, reads DAMVIQNPRYQVTQFGKPVTLSCSQTLNHNVMYWYQQKSSQAPKLLFHYYDKDFNNEADTPDNFQSRRPNTSFCFLDIRSPGLGDTAMYLCATRPERGAWETQYFGPGTRLLVL.

This clonotype was seen many times. The gene calls are TRBV25-1 and TRBJ1-4; 9 bases align to TRBD1. The CDR3 consists of 16 residues. The V gene's germline CDR1 is MGHDK and CDR2 SYGVNS. The V segment lost 9 bases and the J segment 4 bases; nucleotides outside the gene matches: 12. This CDR3 is CARTSGQGYGNEKLFF. CDR3 in DNA: TGTGCCAGAACCTCAGGACAGGGGTACGGTAATGAAAAACTGTTTTTT.

The chain recombines TRBV24-1 with TRBJ2-1, with 8 bases matching TRBD2. The CDR3 has 15 residues. The germline gives CDR1 KGHDR, CDR2 SFDVKD. V lost 6 bases, J lost 5 bases, and 8 bases stayed unmatched. CDR3 sequence: CATSPSGGVDNEQFF. The DNA of the CDR3 is TGTGCCACCAGTCCGTCCGGGGGGGTCGACAATGAGCAGTTCTTC.

On this clonotype itself: This CDR3 is missing its conserved last phenylalanine or tryptophan, likely due to a read error. The limits of the CDR3 on the DNA are not certain, so only TCRdb's listed CDR3 is given. The chain recombines TRBV7-9 with TRBJ2-5. The CDR3 is made up of 8 amino acids, end residues included. Germline V CDR1 and CDR2: SEHNR, FQNEAQ (reference sequence). CDR3 region: CASSRYHS.

In its sample, this clonotype was seen a few times. The V call is TRBV20-1, the J call TRBJ2-7, with unresolved D. The CDR3 sequence is 14 residues long. Germline V gene lookup returns CDR1 DFQATT and CDR2 SNEGSKA (reference sequence). Trimming took 0 bases from V and 3 from J, leaving 12 bases between them. The chain's CDR3 is CSARDNLRGYEQYF. The CDR3 DNA sequence: TGCAGTGCTAGAGATAACTTAAGAGGCTACGAGCAGTACTTC.

CDR3 DNA: TGTGCCAGTAGTACCCCGGCAAAGACCCAGTACTTC. This gives the protein CASSTPAKTQYF. This chain connects TRBV19 to TRBJ2-5; D uncertain. Looked up from germline, CDR1 is LNHDA and CDR2 is SQIVND (reference sequence). The CDR3 spans 12 residues. Trimming removed 4 bases at V and 6 bases at J, with 9 bases between.

This clonotype was found many times. The chain recombines TRBV7-9 with TRBJ2-1, with 9 nucleotides matching TRBD1. Unmatched junction bases numbered 11, after V lost 5 bases and J lost 3 bases. The CDR3 totals 17 residues. Germline CDR1 reads SEHNR; CDR2 reads FQNEAQ (reference sequence). CDR3 amino acids: CASSRRKGQGLYNEQFF. The CDR3 bases are TGTGCCAGCAGCCGCAGAAAGGGACAGGGTCTCTACAATGAGCAGTTCTTC. The complete variable domain, with remaining parts taken from reference TRBV7-9 and TRBJ2-1, reads DTGVSQNPRHKITKRGQNVTFRCDPISEHNRLYWYRQTLGQGPEFLTYFQNEAQLEKSRLLSDRFSAERPKGSFSTLEIQRTEQGDSAMYLCASSRRKGQGLYNEQFFGPGTRLTVL.

This chain joins TRBV29-1 and TRBJ2-2; D is undetermined. The CDR3 contains 12 residues. Germline-derived CDR1 and CDR2 are SQVTM and ANQGSEA. Trimming cost V 2 bases and J 6 bases, with 7 bases left between them. The CDR3 reads CSVERRAGELFF. The CDR3 DNA reads as TGCAGCGTTGAACGGCGCGCCGGGGAGCTGTTTTTT.

The rearrangement links TRBV29-1 to TRBJ2-2; the D gene could be TRBD1 or TRBD2 (5 bases each). This CDR3 spans 15 amino acids. Trimming cost V 5 bases and J 6 bases, with 19 bases left between them. CDR1 is SQVTM, CDR2 ANQGSEA, per germline. CDR3 in DNA: TGCAGCGTTCAGGTGGGGGTTGCTGGTCCCGGGGAGCTGTTTTTT. Encoded protein: CSVQVGVAGPGELFF.

This clonotype occurred many times. One junction end disagrees with the germline gene, perhaps due to a read error. The chain employs TRBV2 and TRBJ2-3; TRBD2 matches at 13 bases. This CDR3 is 15 amino acids long. CDR1 and CDR2 from the germline V gene are SNHLY and FYNNEI. This chain's CDR3 is CASSEGLAGADTQYF. CDR3 in DNA: TGTGCCAGCAGCGAAGGACTAGCGGGGGCAGATACGCAGTATTTT. The complete variable domain, with remaining parts taken from reference TRBV2 and TRBJ2-3, reads EPEVTQTPSHQVTQMGQEVILRCVPISNHLYFYWYRQILGQKVEFLVSFYNNEISEKSEIFDDQFSVERPDGSNFTLKIRSTKLEDSAMYFCASSEGLAGADTQYFGPGTRLTVL.

In its sample, this clonotype was seen many times. The gene calls are TRBV5-8 and TRBJ2-7; 8 bases agree with TRBD2. CDR3 length: 16 residues. Germline V gene sequence: CDR1 SGHTS, CDR2 YDEGEE. Trimming at V came to 3 bases and at J to 1 base, leaving 9 bases not matched to a gene. CDR3 loop: CASSSGASGLSYEQYF. CDR3 bases: TGTGCCAGCAGCTCGGGGGCTAGCGGGTTGTCCTACGAGCAGTACTTC. Supplemented by reference TRBV5-8 and TRBJ2-7, the full variable domain reads EAGVTQSPTHLIKTRGQQATLRCSPISGHTSVYWYQQALGLGLQFLLWYDEGEERNRGNFPPRFSGRQFPNYSSELNVNALELEDSALYLCASSSGASGLSYEQYFGPGTRLTVT.

V usage is TRBV15 and J usage is TRBJ1-5; a weak D match, TRBD1 (5 bases). Trimming took off 1 base at V and 0 bases at J, with 7 bases between the two ends. Germline CDR1 reads LNHNV; CDR2 reads YYDKDF (reference sequence). The CDR3 is made up of 15 amino acids. CDR3 region: CATSRVRGSNQPQHF. In DNA form, the CDR3 reads TGTGCCACCAGCAGAGTGAGGGGTAGCAATCAGCCCCAGCATTTT. The full variable domain, completed using reference TRBV15 and TRBJ1-5, is DAMVIQNPRYQVTQFGKPVTLSCSQTLNHNVMYWYQQKSSQAPKLLFHYYDKDFNNEADTPDNFQSRRPNTSFCFLDIRSPGLGDTAMYLCATSRVRGSNQPQHFGDGTRLSIL.